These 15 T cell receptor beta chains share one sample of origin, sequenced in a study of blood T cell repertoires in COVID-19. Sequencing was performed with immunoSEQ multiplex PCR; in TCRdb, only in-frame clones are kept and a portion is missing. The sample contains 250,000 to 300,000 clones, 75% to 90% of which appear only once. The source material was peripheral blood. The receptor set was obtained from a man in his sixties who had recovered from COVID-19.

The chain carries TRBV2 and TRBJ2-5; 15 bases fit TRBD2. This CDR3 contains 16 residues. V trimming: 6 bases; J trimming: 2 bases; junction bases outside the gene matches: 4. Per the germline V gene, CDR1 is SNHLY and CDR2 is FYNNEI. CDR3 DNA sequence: TGTGCCAGCAGCCGGGGACTAGCGGGGGGTCAAGAGACCCAGTACTTC. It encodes CASSRGLAGGQETQYF.

CDR3 sequence: CSALGQGVTEAFF. CDR3 in DNA: TGCAGCGCCCTAGGACAGGGTGTCACTGAAGCTTTCTTT. J is TRBJ1-1 and V is TRBV29-1; 8 bases match TRBD1. The CDR3 covers 13 residues. With V trimmed by 7 bases and J by 4 bases, 8 bases remained unmatched. CDR1 SQVTM and CDR2 ANQGSEA come from the germline V gene.

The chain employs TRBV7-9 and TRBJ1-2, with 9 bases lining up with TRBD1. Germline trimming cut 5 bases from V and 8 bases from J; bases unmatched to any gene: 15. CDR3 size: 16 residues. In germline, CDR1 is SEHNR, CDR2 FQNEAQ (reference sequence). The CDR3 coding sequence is TGTGCCAGCAGCCGAGGTGAAGGACAGGGGACCGAAGGCTACACCTTC. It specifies CASSRGEGQGTEGYTF.

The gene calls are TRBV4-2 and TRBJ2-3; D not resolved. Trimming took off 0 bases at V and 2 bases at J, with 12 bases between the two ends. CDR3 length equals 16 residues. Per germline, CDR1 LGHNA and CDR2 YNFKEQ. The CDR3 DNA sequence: TGTGCCAGCAGCCAAGAGGGCCCGGTCCCCACAGATACGCAGTATTTT. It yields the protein CASSQEGPVPTDTQYF.

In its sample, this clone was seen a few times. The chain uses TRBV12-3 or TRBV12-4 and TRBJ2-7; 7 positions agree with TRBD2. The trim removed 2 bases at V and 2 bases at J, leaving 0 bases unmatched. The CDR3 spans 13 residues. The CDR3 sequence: CASSLRGAYEQYF. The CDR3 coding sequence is TGTGCCAGCAGTTTACGGGGGGCCTACGAGCAGTACTTC.

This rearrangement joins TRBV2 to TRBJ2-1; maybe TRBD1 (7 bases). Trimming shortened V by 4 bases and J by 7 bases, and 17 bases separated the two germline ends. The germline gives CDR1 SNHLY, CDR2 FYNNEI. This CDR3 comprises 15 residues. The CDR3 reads CASSAIRGAGNEQFF. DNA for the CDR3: TGTGCCAGCAGTGCTATCAGGGGGGCGGGTAATGAGCAGTTCTTC.

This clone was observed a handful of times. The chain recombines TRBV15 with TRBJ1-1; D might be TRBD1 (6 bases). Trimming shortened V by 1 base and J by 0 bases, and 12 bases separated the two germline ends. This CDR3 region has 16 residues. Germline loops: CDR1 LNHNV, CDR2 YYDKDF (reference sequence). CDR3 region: CATSRGGTRMNTEAFF. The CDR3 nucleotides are TGTGCCACCAGCAGAGGAGGGACACGGATGAACACTGAAGCTTTCTTT.

The CDR3 region has the DNA TGTGCCACCAGCAGGGAGGACAGGGGGGTCCAGCCCCAGCATTTT. Protein: CATSREDRGVQPQHF. This sequence joins TRBV15 and TRBJ1-5; TRBD1 matches 10 bases. This CDR3 is 15 amino acids long. CDR1 is LNHNV and CDR2 is YYDKDF in the germline V gene (reference sequence). V shed 3 bases, J shed 7 bases, and the junction held 6 bases outside the gene matches.

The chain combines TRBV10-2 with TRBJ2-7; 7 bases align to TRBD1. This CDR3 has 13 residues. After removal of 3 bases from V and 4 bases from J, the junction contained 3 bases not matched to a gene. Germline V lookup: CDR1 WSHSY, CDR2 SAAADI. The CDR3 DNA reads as TGCGCCAGCAGTGAAGGCAGGGGGTACGAGCAGTACTTC. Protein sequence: CASSEGRGYEQYF.

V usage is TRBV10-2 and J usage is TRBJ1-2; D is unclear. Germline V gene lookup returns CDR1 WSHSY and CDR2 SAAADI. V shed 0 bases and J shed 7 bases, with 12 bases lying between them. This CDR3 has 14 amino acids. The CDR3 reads CASSESGAQFGYTF. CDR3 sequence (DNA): TGCGCCAGCAGTGAGTCGGGTGCACAGTTTGGCTACACCTTC.

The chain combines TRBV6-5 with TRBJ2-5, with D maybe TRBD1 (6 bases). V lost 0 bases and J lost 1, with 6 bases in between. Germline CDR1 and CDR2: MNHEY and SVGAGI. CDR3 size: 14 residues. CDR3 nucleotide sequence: TGTGCCAGCAGTTACTCGACAGGCCAAGAGACCCAGTACTTC. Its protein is CASSYSTGQETQYF.

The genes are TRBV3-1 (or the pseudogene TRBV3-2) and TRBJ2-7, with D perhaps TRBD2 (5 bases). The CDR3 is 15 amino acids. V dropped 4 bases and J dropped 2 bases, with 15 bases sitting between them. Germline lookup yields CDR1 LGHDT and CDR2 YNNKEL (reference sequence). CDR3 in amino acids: CASSPGAGPTYEQYF. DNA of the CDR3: TGTGCCAGCAGCCCGGGTGCGGGTCCTACCTACGAGCAGTACTTC.

The CDR3 spells CASSPLQDTNYGYTF. The CDR3 coding sequence is TGTGCCAGCTCACCACTTCAGGATACTAACTATGGCTACACCTTC. The genes are TRBV18 and TRBJ1-2, with no clear D. The CDR3 sequence is 15 residues long. In germline, CDR1 is KGHSH, CDR2 LQKENI. V shed 1 base and J shed 0 bases, with 9 bases lying between them. Combining the CDR3 with reference TRBV18 and TRBJ1-2 gives the whole variable domain NAGVMQNPRHLVRRRGQEARLRCSPMKGHSHVYWYRQLPEEGLKFMVYLQKENIIDESGMPKERFSAEFPKEGPSILRIQQVVRGDSAAYFCASSPLQDTNYGYTFGSGTRLTVV.

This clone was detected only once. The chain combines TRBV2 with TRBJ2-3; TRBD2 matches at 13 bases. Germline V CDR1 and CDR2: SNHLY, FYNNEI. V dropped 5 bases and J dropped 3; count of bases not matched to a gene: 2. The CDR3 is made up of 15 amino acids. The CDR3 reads CASSQLAGGTDTQYF. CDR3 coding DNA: TGTGCCAGCAGTCAACTAGCGGGGGGGACAGATACGCAGTATTTT.

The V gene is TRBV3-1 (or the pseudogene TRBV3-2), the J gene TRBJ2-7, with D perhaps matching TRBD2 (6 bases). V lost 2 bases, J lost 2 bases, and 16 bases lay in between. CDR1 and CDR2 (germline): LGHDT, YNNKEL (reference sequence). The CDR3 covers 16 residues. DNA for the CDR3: TGTGCCAGCAGCCAAACCCCGGGACTGGATACCTACGAGCAGTACTTC. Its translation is CASSQTPGLDTYEQYF.